The 8 T cell receptor beta chains listed next were all sequenced from one sample in a study of PD-1 blockade in classical Hodgkin lymphoma (dated by TCRdb to 2020 to 2022). The time point label, as the study defines it: cycle 2 day 1 (C2D1) of nivolumab. Every trial patient had relapsed after autologous stem cell transplantation, and cohorts A, B and C differed in prior brentuximab vedotin exposure. Libraries were prepared through the immunoSEQ multiplex PCR assay. TCRdb holds this immuneACCESS table with in-frame rearrangements only. Some clones are missing; in checked studies, unresolved V genes explain under half, and the rest has no known cause. Recorded for this sample are 37,000 or so clones; around 90% of them occurred a single time. The top ten hold around 7.7% of the sample. Specimen: peripheral blood mononuclear cells (PBMCs), collected before the second cycle of nivolumab. The receptors were gathered from a human donor with classical Hodgkin lymphoma.

This chain uses TRBV4-2 with TRBJ2-7, with 8 bases fitting TRBD2. This CDR3 contains 15 residues. Losses at the gene ends were 4 bases for V and 2 bases for J; bases not matched to a gene: 7. CDR1 and CDR2 from the germline V gene are LGHNA and YNFKEQ. CDR3 protein: CASSPGGGVPYEQYF. In DNA form, the CDR3 reads TGTGCCAGCAGCCCCGGGGGGGGCGTCCCCTACGAGCAGTACTTC.

V usage is TRBV5-4 and J usage is TRBJ1-1; a possible D gene is TRBD1 (5 bases). Germline CDR1 and CDR2: SGHNT and YYREEE (reference sequence). The CDR3 loop spans 14 amino acids. Trimming took 4 bases from V and 3 from J, leaving 13 bases between them. The CDR3 DNA reads TGTGCCAGCAGCGTAGGGGTAGGGGACACTGAAGCTTTCTTT. It yields the protein CASSVGVGDTEAFF.

This clone has just one count. The chain joins TRBV10-3 to TRBJ2-3; the match to TRBD2 covers 7 bases. The CDR3 sequence is 17 residues long. The J segment lost 0 bases and the V segment lost 10 bases, leaving 16 bases of the junction unmatched. Germline CDR1 reads ENHRY; CDR2 reads SYGVKD. As DNA, the CDR3 is TGTGCCACCGGGGAGGGGACTTCGATCGAAAGCACAGATACGCAGTATTTT. This codes for CATGEGTSIESTDTQYF.

V and J are TRBV29-1 and TRBJ1-1; D call uncertain. V shed 4 bases and J shed 3 bases, with 12 bases lying between them. In germline, CDR1 is SQVTM, CDR2 ANQGSEA. This CDR3 comprises 13 residues. CDR3 amino acids: CSVAYRGDTEAFF. In DNA form, the CDR3 reads TGCAGCGTTGCGTACCGTGGAGACACTGAAGCTTTCTTT.

The J gene is TRBJ2-7, the V gene TRBV7-6; 7 nucleotides align to TRBD2. Germline-derived CDR1 and CDR2 are SGHVS and FNYEAQ. The CDR3 spans 19 residues. J lost 2 bases, V lost 0 bases, and 16 bases had no gene match. This chain's CDR3 is CASSLAVTATGTTAYEQYF. As DNA, the CDR3 is TGTGCCAGCAGCTTAGCTGTGACGGCGACCGGGACTACAGCCTACGAGCAGTACTTC.

Note on this clone: This same CDR3 is encoded by further DNA sequences in the sample. The chain is built from TRBV28 and TRBJ2-7; 7 positions agree with TRBD1. CDR1 and CDR2 from the germline V gene are MDHEN and SYDVKM. The CDR3 loop spans 14 amino acids. The ends lost 3 bases at V and 3 bases at J; junction bases unmatched: 5. In DNA, the CDR3 is TGTGCCAGCAGTTTTCCGACAGGGTTCTACGAGCAGTACTTC. Protein sequence: CASSFPTGFYEQYF.

This chain joins TRBV7-9 and TRBJ1-3; 7 bases line up with TRBD1. Germline values: CDR1 SEHNR, CDR2 FQNEAQ (reference sequence). Unmatched junction bases numbered 6, after V lost 4 bases and J lost 6 bases. This CDR3 is 14 amino acids long. The CDR3 DNA sequence: TGTGCCAGCAGCTCGACAACAGGGGTAAACACCATATATTTT. Its protein is CASSSTTGVNTIYF. The whole variable domain, remainder taken from reference TRBV7-9 and TRBJ1-3, is DTGVSQNPRHKITKRGQNVTFRCDPISEHNRLYWYRQTLGQGPEFLTYFQNEAQLEKSRLLSDRFSAERPKGSFSTLEIQRTEQGDSAMYLCASSSTTGVNTIYFGEGSWLTVV.

Sample share makes this clone medium-sized. The V call is TRBV2, the J call TRBJ2-7; tentatively, D is TRBD2 (6 bases). V gave up 4 bases and J gave up 2 bases, with 21 bases separating them. The V gene's germline CDR1 is SNHLY and CDR2 FYNNEI. CDR3 size: 17 residues. CDR3 loop: CASSGPDYGGVPYEQYF. DNA for the CDR3: TGTGCCAGCAGTGGGCCAGACTATGGCGGGGTCCCCTACGAGCAGTACTTC.